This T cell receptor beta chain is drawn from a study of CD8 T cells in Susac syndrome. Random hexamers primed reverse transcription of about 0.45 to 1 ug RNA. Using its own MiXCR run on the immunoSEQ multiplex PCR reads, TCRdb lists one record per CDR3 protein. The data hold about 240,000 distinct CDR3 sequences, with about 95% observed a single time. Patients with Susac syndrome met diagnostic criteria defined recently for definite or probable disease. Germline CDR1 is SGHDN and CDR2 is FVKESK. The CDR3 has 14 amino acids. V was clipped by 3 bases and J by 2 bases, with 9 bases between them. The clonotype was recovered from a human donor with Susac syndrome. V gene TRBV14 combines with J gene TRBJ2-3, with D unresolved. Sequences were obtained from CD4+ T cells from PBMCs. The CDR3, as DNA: TGTGCCAGCAGCCAGGACCTTACCACAGATACGCAGTATTTT. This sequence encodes CASSQDLTTDTQYF.